The text below deals with one T cell receptor beta chain. Its cognate antigen is unknown. The data are from a study of beta chain features in type 1 diabetes. Overall study findings and caveats: Type 1 diabetes patients showed a moderate but significant shortening of TCRB CDR3s in all four CD4+ subsets. Patients with type 1 diabetes carried fewer insertions and had more deletions at their VDJ junctions.

Reverse transcription of all isolated RNA meant that expressed TCRB transcripts were sequenced. Data came from immunoSEQ multiplex PCR; TCRdb stores just in-frame clones and leaves some out. Of roughly 260,000 clones in the sample, 20% were seen once. Germline V gene sequence: CDR1 SGHTA, CDR2 FQGTGA. The V end was cut by 3 bases, the J end by 4 bases, with 15 bases between. The CDR3 has 16 residues. The receptor's source is a woman aged 40 to 55 with type 1 diabetes. The source material was naive CD4+ T cells from blood. V and J are TRBV7-3 and TRBJ2-2, with D hard to call. CDR3 in DNA: TGTGCCAGCAGCTTTTTTCTCCGATCGGGCACCGGGGAGCTGTTTTTT. This codes for CASSFFLRSGTGELFF.